Listed here are 26 T cell receptor beta chains from one sample, sequenced in a study of blood T cell repertoires in COVID-19 (dated by TCRdb to 2018 to 2021). The library was obtained by the immunoSEQ multiplex PCR assay. The clones in this table, taken by TCRdb from immuneACCESS, are in-frame only. Not every clone is retained; where verified, under half of the shortfall comes from an unresolved V gene, and the cause of the rest is unknown. The sample records 150,000 to 200,000 clones, roughly 80% of which are singletons. In total, the top ten clones hold under 5.5% of the sample. Sequencing was carried out using peripheral blood. Receptors were obtained from a woman between 25 and 40 years old with acute or convalescent COVID-19.

The DNA of the CDR3 is TGTGCCAGCAGTGTTCAGGGTGATAATGAAAAACTGTTTTTT. Its translation: CASSVQGDNEKLFF. The genes are TRBV28 and TRBJ1-4; TRBD1 is a possible D gene (5 bases). The length of the CDR3 is 14 residues. V lost 5 bases and J lost 4, with 11 bases in between. Germline CDR1 and CDR2: MDHEN and SYDVKM.

J is TRBJ2-5 and V is TRBV10-1; 8 bases match TRBD1. The CDR3 extends over 13 amino acids. The V gene end was trimmed by 9 bases and the J gene end by 5 bases; junction bases not matched to a gene: 8. Germline lookup yields CDR1 WNHNN and CDR2 SYGVQD (reference sequence). CDR3 sequence reads: CASNDRGGETQYF. The CDR3 nucleotides are TGCGCCAGTAATGACAGGGGAGGCGAGACCCAGTACTTC.

The rearrangement uses TRBV6-1 and TRBJ2-1, with 7 bases fitting TRBD2. The CDR3 runs to 16 residues. Germline values: CDR1 MNHNS, CDR2 SASEGT. V lost 4 bases and J lost 4; bases outside the gene matches: 10. In DNA form, the CDR3 reads TGTGCCAGCAGTGCAAGGACTAGTGGGGGGTACAATGAGCAGTTCTTC. Translation: CASSARTSGGYNEQFF.

The chain combines TRBV9 with TRBJ2-3; D not certain. Germline loops: CDR1 SGDLS, CDR2 YYNGEE. V was shortened by 3 bases and J by 7 bases, with 9 bases between the two germline ends. The CDR3 spans 12 residues. The CDR3 loop is CASSGGSNTQYF. Here the CDR3 DNA reads TGTGCCAGCAGCGGCGGTAGTAATACGCAGTATTTT.

The chain couples TRBV30 to TRBJ2-7, with a weak D call TRBD1 (6 bases). Trimming took 1 base from V and 5 from J, leaving 9 bases between them. This CDR3 is 12 amino acids long. In germline, CDR1 is GTSNPN, CDR2 SVGIG (reference sequence). The CDR3 here is CAWSGDNNEQYF. The CDR3 coding sequence is TGTGCCTGGAGTGGGGACAATAACGAGCAGTACTTC. The complete variable domain, with remaining parts taken from reference TRBV30 and TRBJ2-7, reads SQTIHQWPATLVQPVGSPLSLECTVEGTSNPNLYWYRQAAGRGLQLLFYSVGIGQISSEVPQNLSASRPQDRQFILSSKKLLLSDSGFYLCAWSGDNNEQYFGPGTRLTVT.

The chain combines TRBV23-1 with TRBJ2-7; D gene ambiguous. TRBV23-1 qualifies as an ORF whose function is uncertain. Trimming left V 4 bases short and J 6 bases short, with 16 bases between. The CDR3 has 14 amino acids. The CDR3 reads CASSRPAAATEQYF. CDR3 bases: TGCGCCAGCAGTCGGCCGGCCGCGGCGACCGAGCAGTACTTC.

The chain combines TRBV4-1 with TRBJ2-7; 9 bases agree with TRBD2. The ends lost 5 bases at V and 2 bases at J; junction bases unmatched: 13. CDR1 is MGHRA and CDR2 is YSYEKL in the germline V gene. There are 17 residues in the CDR3. The CDR3 DNA reads TGCGCCAGCAGCAATTCGGGGGGCGGGAGGGTGGCCTACGAGCAGTACTTC. This sequence encodes CASSNSGGGRVAYEQYF.

As DNA, the CDR3 is TGTGCCAGTAGTGCGGGGACAGGATCGACCTATGGCTACACCTTC. This gives the protein CASSAGTGSTYGYTF. The rearrangement joins TRBV19 to TRBJ1-2; 8 nucleotides agree with TRBD1. The trim removed 5 bases at V and 4 bases at J, leaving 9 bases unmatched. The CDR3 spans 15 residues. CDR1 and CDR2 (germline): LNHDA, SQIVND (reference sequence).

Points on this clone: In the same sample, other DNA sequences code for this CDR3. The chain links TRBV30 to TRBJ2-3; D uncertain. The CDR3 length is 12 residues. Trimming pared 3 bases from V and 2 bases from J, leaving 6 bases between. Germline V CDR1 and CDR2: GTSNPN, SVGIG (reference sequence). This chain's CDR3 is CAWRGDTDTQYF. In nucleotides, the CDR3 is TGTGCCTGGAGGGGCGACACAGATACGCAGTATTTT.

This chain uses TRBV6-1 with TRBJ2-2; D gene unclear. Germline-derived CDR1 and CDR2 are MNHNS and SASEGT. Trimming stripped 2 bases from V and 6 bases from J, with 10 bases between. CDR3 length: 14 residues. DNA of the CDR3: TGTGCCAGCAGTGAATGGCGGCGCGCCGGGGAGCTGTTTTTT. This encodes CASSEWRRAGELFF.

The chain couples TRBV12-3 or TRBV12-4 to TRBJ1-2; 8 bases are a match to TRBD1. This CDR3 is 12 amino acids long. Trimming cost V 6 bases and J 5 bases; bases outside gene matches: 2. CDR3 nucleotides: TGTGCCAGCAGCAGGACAGGGTATGGCTACACCTTC. It specifies CASSRTGYGYTF.

The J gene is TRBJ2-7, the V gene TRBV7-2; the D gene is possibly TRBD2 (6 bases). The CDR3 totals 16 residues. Germline CDR1 SGHTA, CDR2 FQGNSA. Trimming removed 5 bases at V and 7 bases at J, with 24 bases between. The CDR3 region has the DNA TGTGCCAGCAGCCCAGGGTCTTACGGGAGACGACTTGAGCAGTACTTC. Encoded protein: CASSPGSYGRRLEQYF.

The chain links TRBV20-1 to TRBJ2-7; D is undetermined. With 3 bases removed from V and 5 bases from J, the gap between germline ends came to 8 bases. This CDR3 comprises 11 residues. Germline V CDR1 and CDR2: DFQATT, SNEGSKA (reference sequence). The CDR3 DNA follows: TGCAGTGCTAGTGTTGGCCACGAGCAGTACTTC. The encoded protein is CSASVGHEQYF.

V is TRBV3-1 (or the pseudogene TRBV3-2) and J is TRBJ2-1; 7 positions agree with TRBD2. The junction had 15 bases not matched to a gene; V was cut back by 0 bases and J by 7 bases. Germline V gene lookup returns CDR1 LGHDT and CDR2 YNNKEL (reference sequence). The CDR3 consists of 18 residues. CDR3 sequence reads: CASSQDGVAGRVGNEQFF. In DNA form, the CDR3 reads TGTGCCAGCAGCCAAGATGGCGTAGCGGGTAGGGTAGGGAATGAGCAGTTCTTC.

The chain carries TRBV27 and TRBJ1-5, with D tentatively TRBD1 (5 bases). This CDR3 has 13 residues. Germline values: CDR1 MNHEY, CDR2 SMNVEV (reference sequence). V was cut by 4 bases and J by 4 bases, with 8 bases left in between. CDR3 in DNA: TGTGCCAGCAGTTGGACACCGAATCAGCCCCAGCATTTT. Translating it yields CASSWTPNQPQHF.

V gene TRBV19 combines with J gene TRBJ2-2; 11 nucleotides match TRBD2. Unmatched junction bases numbered 8, after V lost 5 bases and J lost 6 bases. This CDR3 is built from 16 residues. Germline CDR1 reads LNHDA; CDR2 reads SQIVND (reference sequence). The CDR3 DNA follows: TGTGCCAGTAGTTTCCTACTAGCGGGAGAATCCGGGGAGCTGTTTTTT. The encoded protein is CASSFLLAGESGELFF.

The chain uses TRBV14 and TRBJ1-2, with 7 bases identical to TRBD1. The V segment lost 3 bases and the J segment 1 base; nucleotides outside the gene matches: 8. The CDR3 runs 16 residues. The germline gives CDR1 SGHDN, CDR2 FVKESK. The CDR3 nucleotides read TGTGCCAGCAGCCAGGCGACAGGGATGAATAACTATGGCTACACCTTC. It codes for CASSQATGMNNYGYTF.

This clone was detected only once. V gene TRBV27 combines with J gene TRBJ1-1, with D tentatively TRBD1 (6 bases). The CDR3 covers 14 residues. CDR1 is MNHEY, CDR2 SMNVEV, per germline (reference sequence). V dropped 5 bases and J dropped 0 bases, with 10 bases sitting between them. The CDR3 sequence is CASSPGQMNTEAFF. The DNA of the CDR3 is TGTGCCAGCAGTCCTGGACAGATGAACACTGAAGCTTTCTTT.

The chain links TRBV7-8 to TRBJ1-1, with D unresolved. The length of the CDR3 is 14 residues. V dropped 6 bases and J dropped 0 bases, with 11 bases sitting between them. The germline CDR1 and CDR2 sequences are SGHVS and FQNEAQ. The CDR3 region has the DNA TGTGCCAGCAGTCCACAGATGGTGAACACTGAAGCTTTCTTT. Translated: CASSPQMVNTEAFF.

The chain links TRBV21-1 to TRBJ2-4; TRBD1, the D gene given by the table, was not confirmed from the DNA. TRBV21-1 represents a pseudogene. The CDR3 has 16 amino acids. The CDR3 DNA is TGTGCCAGCAGCAAAGGGCAGAGACAGGGGAGACACATTCAGTACTTC. Amino acids: CASSKGQRQGRHIQYF.

The chain is built from TRBV4-3 and TRBJ1-2; D is uncertain. The CDR3 sequence is 15 residues long. Germline V gene sequence: CDR1 LGHNA, CDR2 YSLEER. Trimming pared 0 bases from V and 2 bases from J, leaving 10 bases between. The chain's CDR3 is CASSQEAKPNYGYTF. The CDR3 nucleotides read TGCGCCAGCAGCCAAGAGGCAAAACCAAACTATGGCTACACCTTC.

CDR3 amino acids: CAWSGQGATEAFF. For the CDR3, the DNA is TGTGCCTGGAGCGGACAGGGGGCGACTGAAGCTTTCTTT. This sequence joins TRBV30 and TRBJ1-1, with 11 bases matching TRBD1. The CDR3 loop spans 13 amino acids. The ends lost 3 bases at V and 5 bases at J; junction bases unmatched: 2. The germline gives CDR1 GTSNPN, CDR2 SVGIG (reference sequence).

The chain is built from TRBV25-1 and TRBJ1-6; a weak D match, TRBD1 (6 bases). The CDR3 has 16 amino acids. The V gene's germline CDR1 is MGHDK and CDR2 SYGVNS. Trimming pared 2 bases from V and 10 bases from J, leaving 18 bases between. The CDR3 DNA follows: TGTGCCAGCAGTGAAAGTAAAGTTGCCAGGGGCTCACCCCTCCACTTT. This codes for CASSESKVARGSPLHF.

V gene TRBV7-2 combines with J gene TRBJ2-2, with 7 bases matching TRBD1. CDR1 and CDR2 from the germline V gene are SGHTA and FQGNSA. V lost 3 bases, J lost 7 bases, and 14 bases stayed unmatched. The CDR3 runs to 17 residues. CDR3: CASSLILGGVRGGELFF. DNA for the CDR3: TGTGCCAGCAGCTTGATTCTAGGGGGCGTCCGAGGCGGGGAGCTGTTTTTT.

The rearrangement links TRBV7-9 to TRBJ2-5; TRBD1 is a possible D gene (6 bases). Germline V gives CDR1 SEHNR, CDR2 FQNEAQ (reference sequence). The CDR3 covers 13 residues. Trimming stripped 7 bases from V and 5 bases from J, with 14 bases between. The CDR3 spells CASTPRRGETQYF. The CDR3 DNA reads TGTGCCAGCACCCCACGAAGGGGGGAGACCCAGTACTTC. Complete variable domain (other parts from reference TRBV7-9 and TRBJ2-5): DTGVSQNPRHKITKRGQNVTFRCDPISEHNRLYWYRQTLGQGPEFLTYFQNEAQLEKSRLLSDRFSAERPKGSFSTLEIQRTEQGDSAMYLCASTPRRGETQYFGPGTRLLVL.

The J gene is TRBJ1-2, the V gene TRBV6-5; a possible D gene is TRBD1 (5 bases). Germline V gene sequence: CDR1 MNHEY, CDR2 SVGAGI. V lost 6 bases to trimming and J lost 7 bases, with 15 bases between them. The CDR3 totals 13 residues. CDR3 protein: CASSLWGESGYTF. In nucleotides, the CDR3 is TGTGCCAGCAGCCTCTGGGGGGAAAGTGGCTACACCTTC.